A single sample gave rise to the 12 T cell receptor beta chains below, sequenced in a study of beta chain features in type 1 diabetes. Expressed TCRB transcripts were sequenced after all isolated RNA was converted to cDNA. Produced via immunoSEQ multiplex PCR; TCRdb's table is partial and in-frame only. The sample holds 900,000 or so clones, 17% seen once. The specimen was naive CD4+ T cells from blood. These receptors originate from a woman aged 18-29 years in good health.

This clone was seen a handful of times. This chain joins TRBV19 and TRBJ2-2; no clear D. The CDR3 has 16 residues. Germline V CDR1 and CDR2: LNHDA, SQIVND (reference sequence). Trimming took off 0 bases at V and 6 bases at J, with 14 bases between the two ends. CDR3: CASSIDIRTGAGELFF. CDR3 bases: TGTGCCAGTAGTATAGATATAAGGACGGGTGCCGGGGAGCTGTTTTTT.

Concerning this clone itself: This sample also contains other DNA sequences that code for the same CDR3. The chain recombines TRBV4-2 with TRBJ2-5; no reliable D call. The CDR3 totals 13 residues. Germline CDR1 reads LGHNA; CDR2 reads YNFKEQ. V shed 0 bases and J shed 4 bases, with 6 bases lying between them. Here the CDR3 reads CASSQERRETQYF. The CDR3 DNA follows: TGTGCCAGCAGCCAAGAAAGGCGAGAGACCCAGTACTTC.

The chain is built from TRBV18 and TRBJ1-3; 7 nucleotides line up with TRBD1. Germline lookup yields CDR1 KGHSH and CDR2 LQKENI. The length of the CDR3 is 16 residues. V shed 1 base, J shed 3 bases, and the junction held 6 bases outside the gene matches. The CDR3 is CASSPRQGPGGNTIYF. The DNA of the CDR3 is TGTGCCAGCTCACCACGACAGGGCCCGGGTGGAAACACCATATATTTT.

For this clone: The junction departs from germline at one end; a sequencing error may be responsible. This sequence joins TRBV7-9 and TRBJ2-2, with 10 bases lining up with TRBD1. The V gene's germline CDR1 is SEHNR and CDR2 FQNEAQ (reference sequence). The CDR3 loop spans 17 amino acids. DNA of the CDR3: TGCGCCAGCAGCCAAGTCCCCGGGACAGGGGTTACCGGGGAGCTGTTTTTT. It yields the protein CASSQVPGTGVTGELFF.

The genes are TRBV29-1 and TRBJ2-5; D may be TRBD1 (6 bases). The DNA end lines up better with TRBJ2-7; the J call may be wrong. The CDR3 runs to 13 residues. Germline CDR1 and CDR2: SQVTM and ANQGSEA. CDR3 nucleotides: TGCAGCGTTGAAGGGACAGCCCTCTCCGAGCAGTACTTC. This encodes CSVEGTALSEQYF.

The DNA for the CDR3 is TGTGCCAGCAGTTTAAAAAGCCAGGCAAGAGCCTACGAGCAGTACTTC. Protein sequence: CASSLKSQARAYEQYF. The chain joins TRBV27 to TRBJ2-7, with D uncertain. Germline V CDR1 and CDR2: MNHEY, SMNVEV (reference sequence). V was cut by 2 bases and J by 2 bases, with 16 bases left in between. This CDR3 has 16 residues.

The chain combines TRBV9 with TRBJ2-7, with TRBD2 as a possible D gene (5 bases). Trimming cost V 3 bases and J 5 bases, with 9 bases left between them. Germline V lookup: CDR1 SGDLS, CDR2 YYNGEE. The CDR3 runs 12 residues. The CDR3 sequence is CASSAEGHEQYF. The CDR3 DNA reads as TGTGCCAGCAGCGCCGAGGGTCACGAGCAGTACTTC.

This clone was seen a handful of times. The rearrangement uses TRBV10-3 and TRBJ1-1; D is unclear. CDR3 length: 12 amino acids. Germline values: CDR1 ENHRY, CDR2 SYGVKD. With 10 bases removed from V and 5 bases from J, the gap between germline ends came to 14 bases. The CDR3 region is CASNQRGTEAFF. CDR3 sequence (DNA): TGTGCCAGCAACCAACGGGGAACTGAAGCTTTCTTT.

This clone was counted only a few times. The CDR3 DNA is TGTGCCAGCAGTTTTGATTTGACAGGTGGCTATGGCTACACCTTC. The encoded protein is CASSFDLTGGYGYTF. The chain has TRBV11-2 and TRBJ1-2; maybe TRBD1 (6 bases). V gave up 6 bases and J gave up 4 bases, with 18 bases separating them. Germline V gene data show CDR1 as SGHAT and CDR2 as FQNNGV. The CDR3 is 15 amino acids.

This clone was observed a few times. The genes are TRBV28 and TRBJ2-6, with D unclear. Germline V gene sequence: CDR1 MDHEN, CDR2 SYDVKM. V was shortened by 8 bases and J by 1 base, with 15 bases between the two germline ends. The CDR3 covers 16 residues. The DNA for the CDR3 is TGTGCCAGCCGACCCCTAGACCAGTCTGGGGCCAACGTCCTGACTTTC. Its translation: CASRPLDQSGANVLTF.

This clone was seen a few times. The gene calls are TRBV18 and TRBJ2-7; no definite D call. Germline CDR1 reads KGHSH; CDR2 reads LQKENI. The CDR3 has 17 residues. The ends were cut back, 1 base at V and 1 base at J, with 17 bases in the middle. This CDR3 is CASSPQHAALLSYEQYF. The CDR3 coding sequence is TGTGCCAGCTCACCACAGCATGCCGCACTTCTGTCCTACGAGCAGTACTTC.

This clone has only a few counts. The chain is built from TRBV28 and TRBJ2-2; 9 bases match TRBD1. V dropped 4 bases and J dropped 9; count of bases not matched to a gene: 6. Per the germline V gene, CDR1 is MDHEN and CDR2 is SYDVKM. The CDR3 contains 14 residues. The CDR3 nucleotides read TGTGCCAGCAGTTGGAAACAGGGGGCGAGGGAGCTGTTTTTT. Translation gives CASSWKQGARELFF.